This T cell receptor (beta chain) emerged from a study of blood T cells in healthy people across ages. The CDR3 runs to 20 residues. The germline V gene has CDR1 DFQATT and CDR2 SNEGSKA (reference sequence). Trimming took 1 base from V and 0 from J; bases not matched to a gene: 18. Overall study findings and caveats: Significant beta diversity loss was already apparent by age approximately 40, declining roughly linearly. The authors considered diversity estimates from one million T cells to be underestimates.

The use of a sample-barcoded 5' primer and a J-beta primer mix characterized a second PCR of about 7 to 12 cycles. Each CDR3 protein is one row after TCRdb ran MiXCR on the 5' RACE reads. The sample records around 2 million distinct CDR3 sequences, around 42% being singletons. On this clonotype itself: Its antigen remains unidentified.

The rearrangement joins TRBV20-1 to TRBJ1-2; 9 bases fit TRBD1. The TCR sequence derives from a human donor in good health. Sample: blood. The CDR3 sequence: CSARGVGLGQGKRANYGYTF. The CDR3 DNA reads TGCAGTGCTAGAGGGGTCGGATTAGGACAGGGGAAGAGGGCTAACTATGGCTACACCTTC.